A selection of T cell receptor beta chains follows, all from one sample in a study of Tregs in tolerant kidney transplant recipients. Method: immunoSEQ multiplex PCR; TCRdb's copy keeps in-frame clones and lacks some. The profile shows tens of thousands of clones, roughly 89% of them singletons. The sequencing used CD4+ T cells from blood, collected before the transplant. The source of these receptors is a human donor who received a combined kidney and bone marrow transplant. CDR3s include the opening cysteine and the closing phenylalanine or tryptophan. The D gene is left open where the match is weak. Size is stated for part of the rows, as once, few or many counts, or as a class when the clone is expanded.

>TRBD2|TRBV11-2|NA|TRBJ2-1
CASSSAPPGLAGELSVQFF
TGTGCCAGCAGCTCCGCCCCCCCGGGACTAGCGGGAGAACTTAGCGTGCAGTTCTTC
>NA|TRBV18|NA|TRBJ1-2
CASSPATHYGYTF
TGTGCCAGCTCACCCGCGACACACTATGGCTACACCTTC
>TRBD1|TRBV7-3|NA|TRBJ1-5
CASSTYTQGTPYNQPQHF
TGTGCCAGCAGCACATATACACAGGGGACCCCGTACAATCAGCCCCAGCATTTT
>NA|TRBV27|NA|TRBJ2-5
CASKLRNREETQYF
TGTGCCAGCAAACTCAGAAACAGGGAAGAGACCCAGTACTTC
>TRBD2|TRBV10-2|NA|TRBJ2-1
CASSPSGRYNEQFF
TGCGCCAGCAGTCCTAGCGGGAGGTACAATGAGCAGTTCTTC
>NA|TRBV30|NA|TRBJ1-1
CAWKGRANTEAFF
TGTGCCTGGAAAGGCAGGGCGAACACTGAAGCTTTCTTT
>TRBD1|TRBV29-1|NA|TRBJ1-2
CSVRLGQGIGYTF
TGCAGCGTCCGGCTCGGACAGGGCATCGGCTACACCTTC
>TRBD2|TRBV27|NA|TRBJ2-7
CASSFVLAGGPFEQYF
TGTGCCAGCAGTTTCGTACTAGCGGGAGGGCCCTTCGAGCAGTACTTC
>NA|TRBV4-3|NA|TRBJ2-7
CASSQDLHSYEQYF
TGCGCCAGCAGCCAAGATTTACATTCCTACGAGCAGTACTTC
>TRBD2|TRBV7-9|once|TRBJ2-1
CASSPFLAGGYNEQFF
TGTGCCAGCAGCCCATTCCTAGCGGGAGGGTACAATGAGCAGTTCTTC
>TRBD2|TRBV11-2|NA|TRBJ2-1
CASSYWGERGFYNEQFF
TGTGCCAGCAGCTACTGGGGGGAGCGGGGGTTCTACAATGAGCAGTTCTTC
>NA|TRBV18|NA|TRBJ1-2
CASSPASEANYGYTF
TGTGCCAGCTCACCAGCCTCAGAAGCTAACTATGGCTACACCTTC
>TRBD1|TRBV4-2|NA|TRBJ1-2
CASRHFGQGDYGYTF
TGTGCCAGCAGACACTTCGGACAGGGAGACTATGGCTACACCTTC
>TRBD2|TRBV7-2|NA|TRBJ2-5
CASSPIGTSGRETQYF
TGTGCCAGCAGCCCAATAGGGACTAGCGGGAGGGAGACCCAGTACTTC
>TRBD1|TRBV4-2|NA|TRBJ2-2
CASSQDYRGTNTGELFF
TGTGCCAGCAGCCAAGATTACAGGGGCACTAACACCGGGGAGCTGTTTTTT
>TRBD1|TRBV28|once|TRBJ1-2
CASSLGTANYGYTF
TGTGCCAGCAGTTTAGGGACAGCCAACTATGGCTACACCTTC
>NA|TRBV10-3|few|TRBJ2-2
CAISETGNTGELFF
TGTGCCATCTCCGAGACAGGAAACACCGGGGAGCTGTTTTTT
>TRBD1|TRBV5-1|once|TRBJ2-5
CASSVPGQGAAETQYF
TGCGCCAGCAGCGTCCCGGGACAGGGGGCGGCGGAGACCCAGTACTTC
>TRBD1|TRBV9|NA|TRBJ2-6
CASSGQGLSGANVLTF
TGTGCCAGCAGTGGACAGGGGCTATCTGGGGCCAACGTCCTGACTTTC
>NA|TRBV4-1|NA|TRBJ2-3
CASSPGTQYF
TGCGCCAGCAGTCCGGGTACGCAGTATTTT
>NA|TRBV11-2|NA|TRBJ2-1
CASSPLRGGEQFF
TGTGCCAGCAGCCCCCTACGAGGGGGTGAGCAGTTCTTC
>NA|TRBV9|NA|TRBJ2-1
CASTPGTNEQFF
TGTGCCAGCACCCCAGGAACGAATGAGCAGTTCTTC
>NA|TRBV18|once|TRBJ1-1
CASSLLRGSTEAFF
TGTGCCAGCTCACTCCTTCGAGGGAGCACTGAAGCTTTCTTT
>TRBD1|TRBV6-5|NA|TRBJ2-7
CASSYTGTGDTYEQYF
TGTGCCAGCAGTTACACAGGGACAGGGGATACCTACGAGCAGTACTTC
>TRBD1|TRBV5-4|NA|TRBJ1-2
CASSPYRGSNGYTF
TGTGCCAGCAGCCCCTACAGGGGCAGTAATGGCTACACCTTC
>NA|TRBV6-5|NA|TRBJ2-7
CASSYAASSYEQYF
TGTGCCAGCAGTTACGCGGCAAGCTCCTACGAGCAGTACTTC
>TRBD2|TRBV27|once|TRBJ2-4
CASSGGTSGRSKYF
TGTGCCAGCAGTGGGGGGACTAGCGGGAGGTCCAAGTACTTC
>NA|TRBV28|NA|TRBJ2-5
CASSPRRETQYF
TGTGCCAGCAGCCCTAGGAGGGAGACCCAGTACTTC
>TRBD2|TRBV29-1|NA|TRBJ2-7
CSVFTPGLAPYEQYF
TGCAGCGTTTTCACGCCGGGACTAGCGCCCTACGAGCAGTACTTC
>NA|TRBV30|NA|TRBJ1-1
CAWSVLRSAAEAFF
TGTGCCTGGAGTGTTTTGAGGTCCGCGGCTGAAGCTTTCTTT
>TRBD2|TRBV28|NA|TRBJ2-3
CASGAGGPDTQYF
TGTGCCAGCGGGGCGGGAGGGCCTGATACGCAGTATTTT
>NA|TRBV7-2|NA|TRBJ2-7
CASSLLRRNYEQYF
TGTGCCAGCAGCCTACTCCGTCGAAACTACGAGCAGTACTTC
>NA|TRBV5-1|once|TRBJ2-7
CASSPRQVGSYEQYF
TGCGCCAGCAGCCCTCGACAGGTTGGCTCCTACGAGCAGTACTTC
>TRBD1|TRBV25-1|NA|TRBJ2-7
CASSEDRGANEQYF
TGTGCCAGCAGTGAAGACAGGGGGGCCAACGAGCAGTACTTC
>NA|TRBV5-6|NA|TRBJ2-5
CASSGGGPQETQYF
TGTGCCAGCAGCGGGGGGGGCCCCCAAGAGACCCAGTACTTC
>TRBD1|TRBV6-1|NA|TRBJ1-2
CASRGQGIPNYGYTF
TGTGCCAGCAGGGGACAGGGAATACCTAACTATGGCTACACCTTC
>NA|TRBV11-3|NA|TRBJ2-3
CASSLAGTDTDTQYF
TGTGCCAGCAGCTTAGCCGGGACTGACACAGATACGCAGTATTTT
>TRBD1|TRBV27|NA|TRBJ2-2
CASSLLLGTGPNTGELFF
TGTGCCAGCAGTCTTCTCCTTGGGACAGGGCCAAACACCGGGGAGCTGTTTTTT
>NA|TRBV5-1|NA|TRBJ2-7
CASTRTLSSYEQYF
TGCGCCAGCACGAGGACATTGAGCTCCTACGAGCAGTACTTC
>TRBD1|TRBV5-6|NA|TRBJ2-3
CASSLGDRGRTDTQYF
TGTGCCAGCAGCTTGGGGGACAGGGGACGCACAGATACGCAGTATTTT
>NA|TRBV6-5|NA|TRBJ2-5
CASSYWGGGETQYF
TGTGCCAGCAGTTACTGGGGGGGCGGGGAGACCCAGTACTTC